This paragraph covers one TCR beta chain sequence. The data were obtained in a study of blood T cell repertoires in COVID-19. Using immunoSEQ multiplex PCR, the repertoire was profiled, and TCRdb retains in-frame clones only, with some absent. The table has approximately 210,000 clones, around 81% seen once. CDR1 MNHEY and CDR2 SMNVEV come from the germline V gene (reference sequence). The CDR3 consists of 14 residues. J lost 9 bases, V lost 7 bases, and 5 bases had no gene match. The V gene is TRBV27, the J gene TRBJ2-1; 14 positions agree with TRBD2. The sequence derives from a woman aged 45-60 years with acute COVID-19. The sample consisted of PBMCs or T cells enriched from blood (not recorded which). In nucleotides, the CDR3 is TGTGCCAGCACCGGGACTAGCGGGGGTCCTGAGCAGTTCTTC. Translation: CASTGTSGGPEQFF.